These T cell receptor beta chains were read from a single sample in a study of blood T cells in healthy people across ages. TCRdb re-derived calls from the 5' RACE reads in MiXCR, one entry per CDR3 protein. This sample has fewer than 950,000 distinct CDR3 sequences, with 35% to 40% found just once. The material sequenced was blood. The source is a man between 18 and 35 years old in good health. The CDR3 runs from the conserved cysteine through the conserved F or W. The D gene is left open where the match is weak. Size is omitted from some rows. Given values are once, few, many or a class for expanded clones.

NA,NA,TRBV13,TRBJ1-4,TGTGCCAGCACCTCAGGACCGGGCGAAAAACTGTTTTTT,CASTSGPGEKLFF
NA,NA,TRBV7-9,TRBJ1-1,TGTGCCAGCAGCTTAGAAGGGAAAGGCACTGAAGCTTTCTTT,CASSLEGKGTEAFF
NA,TRBD1,TRBV10-3,TRBJ1-1,TGTGCCATCAGTACAGGGGGGGACACTAAAGCTTTCTTT,CAISTGGDTKAFF
many,NA,TRBV5-1,TRBJ2-4,TGCGCCAGCAGCTTGACTGCTAGCCAGGGAAACATTCAGTACTTC,CASSLTASQGNIQYF
NA,NA,TRBV25-1,TRBJ2-3,TGTGCCAGCAGTGAATCGGATAGAAGGGTTAAAGATACGCAGTATTTT,CASSESDRRVKDTQYF
few,TRBD2,TRBV6-6,TRBJ2-1,TGTGCCAGCAGCCCTAATCCGGGACTAGCGGACCACAATGAGCAGTTCTTC,CASSPNPGLADHNEQFF
NA,NA,TRBV12-3/TRBV12-4,TRBJ2-1,TGTGCCAGCACCCCGGGACAATACAATGAGCAGTTCTTC,CASTPGQYNEQFF
NA,TRBD2,TRBV20-1,TRBJ2-7,TGCAGTGCTGCCGGGCAGCGGGGGGGAAGAAGGAATGAGCAGTACTTC,CSAAGQRGGRRNEQYF
NA,TRBD1,TRBV7-6,TRBJ2-5,TGTGCCAGCAGTGGGACAGGGTCGAGTGAGCAGTACTTC,CASSGTGSSEQYF
many,NA,TRBV29-1,TRBJ2-3,TGCAGCGTTCCGGACTATCCCGAGATTGGGTATACGCAGTATTTT,CSVPDYPEIGYTQYF
NA,NA,TRBV13,TRBJ1-2,TGTGCCAGCAGCTTAGAGCGCAGCCCCTATGGCTACACCTTC,CASSLERSPYGYTF
few,TRBD1,TRBV29-1,TRBJ1-2,TGCAGCGATCTCCGTGTCGGGACAGAGAAGAATGGCTACACCTTC,CSDLRVGTEKNGYTF
once,TRBD2,TRBV4-1,TRBJ2-7,TGCGCCAGCAGCCCAGCAAGCGGGGGTCAACTCTCCTACGAGCAGTACTTC,CASSPASGGQLSYEQYF
few,TRBD2,TRBV4-3,TRBJ2-7,TGCGCCAGCAGCCAAGATCGAATGGACGGGGGGTACAATGAGCAGTACTTC,CASSQDRMDGGYNEQYF
few,NA,TRBV13,TRBJ1-2,TGTGCCAGCAGCTTAGGCCGACAGATCTATGGCTACACCTTC,CASSLGRQIYGYTF
NA,NA,TRBV20-1,TRBJ1-6,TGCAGTGCTAGGGAGGGGCCGGATTCACCCCTCCACTTT,CSAREGPDSPLHF
NA,NA,TRBV7-2,TRBJ1-1,TGTGCCAGCAGCGAGATGGACAGTGCGAACACTGAAGCTTTCTTT,CASSEMDSANTEAFF
NA,TRBD2,TRBV9,TRBJ2-3,TGTGCCACCTCGAGGCTAGCGGGATTGGATACGCAGTATTTT,CATSRLAGLDTQYF
few,NA,TRBV11-2,TRBJ2-3,TGTGCCAGCAGCTTCCAGGGTGGGTTGGGCACAGATACGCAGTATTTT,CASSFQGGLGTDTQYF
many,NA,TRBV11-2,TRBJ2-1,TGTGCCAGCAGCTTAGGCTTCGGGGGACTTATGAATGAGCAGTTCTTC,CASSLGFGGLMNEQFF
NA,NA,TRBV20-1,TRBJ2-2,TGCAGTGCTAGAGTAGTGGGGGGCACCGGGGAGCTGTTTTTT,CSARVVGGTGELFF
NA,NA,TRBV9,TRBJ1-1,TGTGCCAGCAGCGCCCAGGCAGACATGAACACTGAAGCTTTCTTT,CASSAQADMNTEAFF
many,TRBD1,TRBV7-2,TRBJ2-7,TGTGCCAGCACTTCCCCAGGGGGAATCTACGAGCAGTACTTC,CASTSPGGIYEQYF
few,NA,TRBV12-3/TRBV12-4,TRBJ2-5,TGTGCCAGCAGTTTAGCGTGGCAGTTTGGCAACGATGAGCAGTACTTC,CASSLAWQFGNDEQYF
medium-sized,NA,TRBV13,TRBJ1-1,TGTGCCAGCAGCTTTAGGGGGATGAACACTGAAGCTTTCTTT,CASSFRGMNTEAFF
few,TRBD1,TRBV7-2,TRBJ2-1,TGTGCCACCCAGGGACAGTCCAACAATGAGCAGTTCTTC,CATQGQSNNEQFF
once,NA,TRBV25-1,TRBJ2-1,TGTGCCAGCAGTGAGAGGGGGGGTGAGCAGTTCTTC,CASSERGGEQFF
few,NA,TRBV28,TRBJ2-6,TGTGCCAGCGGTTCGGCAGGGGAATTCTCTGGGGCCAACGTCCTGACTTTC,CASGSAGEFSGANVLTF
NA,NA,TRBV7-3,TRBJ1-1,TGTGCCAGCAGCTTAAATGCAGAGAACACTGAAGCTTTCTTT,CASSLNAENTEAFF
many,TRBD1,TRBV12-3/TRBV12-4,TRBJ2-7,TGTGCCAGCAGCCCCGACAGGGTCTCCTACGAGCAGTACTTC,CASSPDRVSYEQYF
NA,TRBD1,TRBV7-9,TRBJ2-7,TGTGCCAGCAGCCCCCCCCGGGACAGAACCTACGAGCAGTACTTC,CASSPPRDRTYEQYF
few,NA,TRBV7-3,TRBJ1-1,TGTGCCAGCAGCTTATCGGCAGCGACGAACACTGAAGCTTTCTTT,CASSLSAATNTEAFF
few,NA,TRBV4-1,TRBJ2-7,TGCGCCAGCAGCCAAGATGACAAGTCCTACGAGCAGTACTTC,CASSQDDKSYEQYF
NA,NA,TRBV5-1,TRBJ1-1,TGCGCCAGCAGCAATACGGGGGACACTGAAGCTTTCTTT,CASSNTGDTEAFF
NA,NA,TRBV7-9,TRBJ2-1,TGTGCCAGCAGCTTAAATTCGGGCAGACTAAGGAATGAGCAGTTCTTC,CASSLNSGRLRNEQFF
NA,NA,TRBV7-2,TRBJ2-1,TGTGCCAGCAGCTTATTAGGGCCCCAGAATGAGCAGTTCTTC,CASSLLGPQNEQFF
NA,TRBD1,TRBV4-3,TRBJ1-2,TGCGCCAGCAGCCAAGGCGGACAGGGTTGGGCCTATGGCTACACCTTC,CASSQGGQGWAYGYTF
NA,NA,TRBV7-2,TRBJ1-4,TGTGCCAGCAGCCGGACAGTACATAATGAAAAACTGTTTTTT,CASSRTVHNEKLFF
NA,NA,TRBV11-2,TRBJ2-1,TGTGCCAGCAGCTTAGAGTTGTCTTTCGCCTACAATGAGCAGTTCTTC,CASSLELSFAYNEQFF
NA,NA,TRBV4-3,TRBJ1-6,TGCGCCAGCAGCCAAGGCATCTTATATAATTCACCCCTCCACTTT,CASSQGILYNSPLHF
few,NA,TRBV29-1,TRBJ1-1,TGCAGCGTTGTAGTCGTGGGTGAAGCTTTCTTT,CSVVVVGEAFF
few,TRBD1,TRBV20-1,TRBJ2-1,TGCAGTGCTAGAGGACCGGCAGGGGGCGATGAGCAGTTCTTC,CSARGPAGGDEQFF
few,NA,TRBV7-9,TRBJ1-2,TGTGCCAGCAGCTTAGTTGGTCCGTCCTATGGCTACACCTTC,CASSLVGPSYGYTF
NA,TRBD1,TRBV12-3/TRBV12-4,TRBJ2-7,TGTGCCAGCAGCTCCCCCGGGACAGCCTCCTACGAGCAGTACTTC,CASSSPGTASYEQYF
many,TRBD1,TRBV10-3,TRBJ2-7,TGTGCCATCAGCGAAGGACAGGGCTACGAGCAGTACTTC,CAISEGQGYEQYF
NA,TRBD1,TRBV5-1,TRBJ2-7,TGCGCCAGCAGCTTGGTGGGACAGGGACCCGAGCAGTACTTC,CASSLVGQGPEQYF
NA,TRBD1,TRBV25-1,TRBJ2-7,TGTGCCAGCAGTGAAGATAGGACAGGAGCCTACGAGCAGTACTTC,CASSEDRTGAYEQYF
few,NA,TRBV5-1,TRBJ2-7,TGCGCCAGCAGTTCGGGTCTAGACGAGCAGTACTTC,CASSSGLDEQYF
NA,TRBD2,TRBV24-1,TRBJ2-3,TGTGCCACGTCGTCTGCTAGCGGGGGAGATACGCAGTATTTT,CATSSASGGDTQYF
NA,TRBD1,TRBV20-1,TRBJ2-3,TGCAGTGCTACAGAGGGGACAGACTACACAGATACGCAGTATTTT,CSATEGTDYTDTQYF
few,NA,TRBV7-2,TRBJ2-1,TGTGCCAGCAGCACTACAGGGCGGAATGAGCAGTTCTTC,CASSTTGRNEQFF
many,NA,TRBV29-1,TRBJ2-5,TGCAGCGCGGGCAGGTACCAAGAGACCCAGTACTTC,CSAGRYQETQYF
NA,TRBD2,TRBV5-1,TRBJ2-1,TGCGCCAGCAGCTTGGGATGGCTAGCGGGAGAGATAGGCAATGAGCAGTTCTTC,CASSLGWLAGEIGNEQFF
few,NA,TRBV7-2,TRBJ1-2,TGTGCCAGCAGCTTAGCGAGGGCGGTTTACACCTTC,CASSLARAVYTF
few,TRBD1,TRBV2,TRBJ1-5,TGTGCCAGCAGTGATCACCGGGACAGGGGGGGTAGCAATCAGCCCCAGCATTTT,CASSDHRDRGGSNQPQHF
NA,TRBD1,TRBV5-1,TRBJ2-7,TGCGCCAGCACCCCGGACAGGGCCGACTCCTACGAGCAGTACTTC,CASTPDRADSYEQYF
NA,NA,TRBV20-1,TRBJ1-1,TGCAGTGCTCAGGGACCGATCTCCACTGAAGCTTTCTTT,CSAQGPISTEAFF
few,NA,TRBV2,TRBJ2-3,TGTGCCAGCAGGGCGGGGGCGAGCACAGATACGCAGTATTTT,CASRAGASTDTQYF